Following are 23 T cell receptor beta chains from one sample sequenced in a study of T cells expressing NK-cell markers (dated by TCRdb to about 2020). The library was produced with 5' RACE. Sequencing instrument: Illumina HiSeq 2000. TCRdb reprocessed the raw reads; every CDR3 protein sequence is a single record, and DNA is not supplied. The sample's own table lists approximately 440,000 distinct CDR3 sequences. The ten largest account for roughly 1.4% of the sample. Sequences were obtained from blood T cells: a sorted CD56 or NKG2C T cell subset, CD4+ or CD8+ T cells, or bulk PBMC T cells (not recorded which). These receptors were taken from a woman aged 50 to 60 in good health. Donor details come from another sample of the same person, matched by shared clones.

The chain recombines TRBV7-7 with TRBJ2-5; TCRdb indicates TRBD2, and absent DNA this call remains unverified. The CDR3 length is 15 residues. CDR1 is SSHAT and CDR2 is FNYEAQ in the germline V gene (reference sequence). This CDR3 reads CASSLAGTFGETQYF. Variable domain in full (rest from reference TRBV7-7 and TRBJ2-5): GAGVSQSPRYKVTKRGQDVTLRCDPISSHATLYWYQQALGQGPEFLTYFNYEAQPDKSGLPSDRFSAERPEGSISTLTIQRTEQRDSAMYRCASSLAGTFGETQYFGPGTRLLVL.

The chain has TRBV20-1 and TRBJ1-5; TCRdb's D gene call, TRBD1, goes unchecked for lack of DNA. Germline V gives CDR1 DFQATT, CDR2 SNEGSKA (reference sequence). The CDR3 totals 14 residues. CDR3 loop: CSSLIGGTNQPQHF.

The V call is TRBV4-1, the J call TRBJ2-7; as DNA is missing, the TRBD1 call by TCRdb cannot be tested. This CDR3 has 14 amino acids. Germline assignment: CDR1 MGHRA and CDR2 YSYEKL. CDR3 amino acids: CASSQGQITYEQYF.

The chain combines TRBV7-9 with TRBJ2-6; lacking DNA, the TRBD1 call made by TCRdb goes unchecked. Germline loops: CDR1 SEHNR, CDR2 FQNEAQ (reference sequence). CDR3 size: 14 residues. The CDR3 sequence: CAIQGYSGANVLTF.

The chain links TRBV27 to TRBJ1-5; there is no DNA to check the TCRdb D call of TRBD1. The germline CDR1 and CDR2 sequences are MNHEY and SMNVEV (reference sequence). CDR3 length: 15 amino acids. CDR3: CASSLSARANQPQHF.

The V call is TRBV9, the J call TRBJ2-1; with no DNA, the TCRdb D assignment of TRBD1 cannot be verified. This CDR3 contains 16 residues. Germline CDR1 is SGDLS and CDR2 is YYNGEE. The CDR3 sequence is CASSLGAGEGYNEQFF.

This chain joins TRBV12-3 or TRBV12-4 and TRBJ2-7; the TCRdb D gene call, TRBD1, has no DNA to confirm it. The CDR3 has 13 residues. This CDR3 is CASSYPPGHEQYF.

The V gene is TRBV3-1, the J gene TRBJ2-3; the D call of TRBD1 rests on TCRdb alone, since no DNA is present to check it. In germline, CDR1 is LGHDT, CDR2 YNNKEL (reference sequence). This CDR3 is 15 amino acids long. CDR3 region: CASSQEPQTAGVQYF.

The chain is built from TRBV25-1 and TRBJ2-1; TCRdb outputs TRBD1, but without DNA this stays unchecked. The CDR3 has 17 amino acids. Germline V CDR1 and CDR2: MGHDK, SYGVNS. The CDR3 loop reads CASSEFSFGGLDNEQFF.

The CDR3 loop reads CASSSHGGPSTGELFF. The chain uses TRBV7-2 and TRBJ2-2; TCRdb's D call, TRBD1, is unchecked because there is no DNA. Germline CDR1 SGHTA, CDR2 FQGNSA. The CDR3 is 16 residues long.

CDR3 protein: CASSSGTSGRALSGEQFF. This chain joins TRBV2 and TRBJ2-1; TCRdb designates TRBD2, a call that cannot be tested without DNA. The CDR3 has 18 amino acids. Germline V CDR1 and CDR2: SNHLY, FYNNEI.

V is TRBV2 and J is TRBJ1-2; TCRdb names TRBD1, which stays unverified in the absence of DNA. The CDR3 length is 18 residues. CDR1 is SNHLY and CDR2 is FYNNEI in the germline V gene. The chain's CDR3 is CASSERGRSSRANYGYTF.

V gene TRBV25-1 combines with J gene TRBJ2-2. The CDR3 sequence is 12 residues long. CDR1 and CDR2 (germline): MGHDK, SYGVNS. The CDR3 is CASSEVGGELFF. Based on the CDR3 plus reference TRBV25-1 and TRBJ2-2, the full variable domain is EADIYQTPRYLVIGTGKKITLECSQTMGHDKMYWYQQDPGMELHLIHYSYGVNSTEKGDLSSESTVSRIRTEHFPLTLESARPSHTSQYLCASSEVGGELFFGEGSRLTVL.

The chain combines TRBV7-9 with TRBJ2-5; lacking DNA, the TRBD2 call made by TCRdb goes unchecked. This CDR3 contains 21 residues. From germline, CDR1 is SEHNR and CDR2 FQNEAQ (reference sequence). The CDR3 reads CASSSLSRSGLAGGYQETQYF.

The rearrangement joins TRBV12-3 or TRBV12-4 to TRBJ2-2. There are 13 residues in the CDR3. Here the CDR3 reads CATLWLNTGELFF.

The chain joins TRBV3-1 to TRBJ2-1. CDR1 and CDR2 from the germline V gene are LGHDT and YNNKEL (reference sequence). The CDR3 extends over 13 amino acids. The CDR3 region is CASSPTDLGEQFF.

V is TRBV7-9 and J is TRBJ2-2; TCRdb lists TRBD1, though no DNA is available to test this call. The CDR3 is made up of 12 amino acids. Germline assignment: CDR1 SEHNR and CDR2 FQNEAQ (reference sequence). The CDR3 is CASTLGPGELFF.

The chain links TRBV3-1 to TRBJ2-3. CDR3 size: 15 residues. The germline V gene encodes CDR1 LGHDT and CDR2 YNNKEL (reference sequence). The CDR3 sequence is CASSQRGSRADTQYF.

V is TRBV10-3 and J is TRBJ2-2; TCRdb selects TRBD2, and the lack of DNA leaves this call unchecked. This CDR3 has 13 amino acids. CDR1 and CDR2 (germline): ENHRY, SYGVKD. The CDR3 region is CAINPGGAGELFF.

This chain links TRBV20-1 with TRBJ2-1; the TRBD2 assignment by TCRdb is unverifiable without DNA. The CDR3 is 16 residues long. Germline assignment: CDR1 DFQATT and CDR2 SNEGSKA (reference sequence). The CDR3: CSARSMTSGRSDEQFF.

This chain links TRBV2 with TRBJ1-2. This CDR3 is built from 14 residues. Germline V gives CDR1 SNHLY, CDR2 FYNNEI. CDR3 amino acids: CASSEGPVTYGYTF.

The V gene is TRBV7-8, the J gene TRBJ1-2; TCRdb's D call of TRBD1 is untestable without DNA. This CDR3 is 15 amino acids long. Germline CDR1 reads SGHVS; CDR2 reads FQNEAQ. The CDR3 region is CASSEAGTGNSGYTF. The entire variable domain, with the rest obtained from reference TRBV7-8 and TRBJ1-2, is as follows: GAGVSQSPRYKVAKRGQDVALRCDPISGHVSLFWYQQALGQGPEFLTYFQNEAQLDKSGLPSDRFFAERPEGSVSTLKIQRTQQEDSAVYLCASSEAGTGNSGYTFGSGTRLTVV.

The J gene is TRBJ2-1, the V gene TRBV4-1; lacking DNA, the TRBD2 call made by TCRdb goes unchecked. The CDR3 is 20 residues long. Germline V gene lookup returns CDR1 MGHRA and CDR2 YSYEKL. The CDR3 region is CASSYLPLATAAISYNEQFF.